Below, 19 T cell receptor beta chains from the same sample are listed, as sequenced in a study of patients with pleural tuberculosis. TCRdb called the reads again in MiXCR, with one record for every CDR3 protein. The sample holds around 54,000 distinct CDR3 sequences, about 7.3% seen once. These receptors were taken from a human donor with pleural tuberculosis.

This clonotype appeared many times. The rearrangement joins TRBV12-3 or TRBV12-4 to TRBJ2-3; 8 bases are shared with TRBD1. The CDR3 runs to 15 residues. V was clipped by 6 bases and J by 4 bases; unmatched bases: 9. The CDR3 sequence: CASRPDRGRADTQYF. The CDR3 nucleotides are TGTGCCAGCAGGCCCGACAGGGGACGGGCAGATACGCAGTATTTT.

This clonotype was counted at least ten times. The chain joins TRBV20-1 to TRBJ2-3; D remains unclear. Trimming took 0 bases from V and 8 from J, leaving 9 bases between them. Germline CDR1 and CDR2: DFQATT and SNEGSKA (reference sequence). This CDR3 comprises 12 residues. The CDR3 loop is CSARDPGLTQYF. The DNA for the CDR3 is TGCAGTGCTAGAGATCCCGGGCTTACGCAGTATTTT.

Ten or more counts support this clonotype. In DNA form, the CDR3 reads TGTGCCAGCACGTCTTATGACATGAACTATGGCTACACCTTC. The encoded protein is CASTSYDMNYGYTF. The chain is built from TRBV6-1 and TRBJ1-2; D gene unclear. Per the germline V gene, CDR1 is MNHNS and CDR2 is SASEGT. V was pared by 7 bases and J by 2 bases, with 14 bases between. The CDR3 is made up of 14 amino acids.

Comment on this clonotype: A much larger clone is a single base away; this may be a read error. CDR3 amino acids: CASSPRDGSTDTQYF. CDR3 DNA sequence: TGTGCCAGCAGTCCCCGTGACGGCAGCACAGATACGCAGTATTTT. The chain uses TRBV12-3 or TRBV12-4 and TRBJ2-3; D is unresolved. The ends were cut back, 5 bases at V and 0 bases at J, with 12 bases in the middle. The CDR3 is 15 residues long.

This clonotype ranks as medium-sized (0.01 to 0.1%). CDR3 protein: CASSVSDRNTGELFF. The CDR3 bases are TGTGCCAGCAGTGTTAGTGACAGAAACACCGGGGAGCTGTTTTTT. V and J are TRBV25-1 and TRBJ2-2; weak D call: TRBD1 (5 bases). The CDR3 spans 15 residues. V lost 4 bases to trimming and J lost 2 bases, with 11 bases between them. Germline V gives CDR1 MGHDK, CDR2 SYGVNS.

This clonotype was counted many times. The chain carries TRBV11-1 and TRBJ2-1; D not resolved. V shed 8 bases and J shed 3 bases, with 11 bases lying between them. The CDR3 extends over 13 amino acids. Germline CDR1 SGHAT, CDR2 FQDESV (reference sequence). CDR3 region: CASHPVVYNEQFF. CDR3 coding DNA: TGTGCCAGCCACCCAGTGGTCTACAATGAGCAGTTCTTC.

This clonotype was recorded at least ten times. The chain links TRBV11-2 to TRBJ2-2, with D possibly being TRBD2 (6 bases). Trimming pared 2 bases from V and 6 bases from J, leaving 10 bases between. The CDR3 is 14 residues long. Per germline, CDR1 SGHAT and CDR2 FQNNGV. CDR3 region: CASSLRREAGELFF. In nucleotides, the CDR3 is TGTGCCAGCAGCTTACGCAGGGAGGCCGGGGAGCTGTTTTTT.

This clonotype came up many times. The chain links TRBV6-1 to TRBJ2-3; tentative D call: TRBD2 (7 bases). Germline V gene lookup returns CDR1 MNHNS and CDR2 SASEGT. Between the trimmed V and J ends, which lost 6 bases and 0 bases, there was a span of 13 bases. This CDR3 has 15 residues. The DNA for the CDR3 is TGTGCCAGCAGCGAAAGGGGGGGGAGCACAGATACGCAGTATTTT. It codes for CASSERGGSTDTQYF.

This clonotype is large in the sample. J is TRBJ1-5 and V is TRBV20-1, with 10 bases aligning to TRBD1. CDR3 length: 16 amino acids. The V segment lost 5 bases and the J segment 4 bases; nucleotides outside the gene matches: 11. Germline CDR1 and CDR2: DFQATT and SNEGSKA (reference sequence). The CDR3 here is CSAGNSGTGDNQPQHF. CDR3 nucleotides: TGCAGTGCTGGAAATTCCGGGACAGGGGATAATCAGCCCCAGCATTTT.

This clonotype was observed at least ten times. This sequence joins TRBV20-1 and TRBJ2-3; tentative D call: TRBD2 (6 bases). Germline CDR1 is DFQATT and CDR2 is SNEGSKA (reference sequence). CDR3 length: 14 residues. V lost 2 bases to trimming and J lost 1 base, with 10 bases between them. CDR3 in amino acids: CSARSPGGTDTQYF. DNA of the CDR3: TGCAGTGCTAGAAGCCCGGGGGGCACAGATACGCAGTATTTT.

Concerning this clonotype itself: This may arise from a read error, as a much more abundant clone is one base away. V gene TRBV5-1 combines with J gene TRBJ1-1; the D gene is possibly TRBD1 (6 bases). CDR3 length: 15 amino acids. Per the germline V gene, CDR1 is SGHRS and CDR2 is YFSETQ. CDR3 nucleotide sequence: TGCGCCAGCAGCTTAGAAGGACAGTCTGGCACTGGAGCTTTCTTT. Protein sequence: CASSLEGQSGTGAFF.

This clonotype was seen repeatedly, ten times or more. The J gene is TRBJ1-5, the V gene TRBV5-4; no firm D call. This CDR3 spans 16 amino acids. Trimming took 4 bases from V and 0 from J, leaving 14 bases between them. Germline V lookup: CDR1 SGHNT, CDR2 YYREEE (reference sequence). The CDR3 coding sequence is TGTGCCAGCAGCCTGGACGGAACTAATAGCAATCAGCCCCAGCATTTT. This gives the protein CASSLDGTNSNQPQHF. The full variable domain, rest sourced from reference TRBV5-4 and TRBJ1-5, is ETGVTQSPTHLIKTRGQQVTLRCSSQSGHNTVSWYQQALGQGPQFIFQYYREEENGRGNFPPRFSGLQFPNYSSELNVNALELDDSALYLCASSLDGTNSNQPQHFGDGTRLSIL.

This clonotype showed up many times. This rearrangement joins TRBV4-1 to TRBJ2-1; D unresolved. V lost 4 bases and J lost 8, with 6 bases in between. Germline V gene lookup returns CDR1 MGHRA and CDR2 YSYEKL. There are 11 residues in the CDR3. The CDR3 coding sequence is TGCGCCAGCAGCCTTGGTGATGAGCAGTTCTTC. As protein: CASSLGDEQFF.

This clonotype was seen repeatedly, ten times or more. This rearrangement joins TRBV28 to TRBJ1-5, with D perhaps matching TRBD1 (6 bases). This CDR3 comprises 15 residues. The V and J ends lost 5 bases and 3 bases respectively, with 14 bases between them. CDR1 and CDR2 (germline): MDHEN, SYDVKM. The DNA of the CDR3 is TGTGCCAGCAGTAACCTTGGACAGTACAATCAGCCCCAGCATTTT. Protein product: CASSNLGQYNQPQHF.

The sample holds many counts of this clonotype. The chain recombines TRBV28 with TRBJ1-2, with D unclear. The V end was cut by 1 base, the J end by 4 bases, with 10 bases between. This CDR3 contains 14 residues. Per germline, CDR1 MDHEN and CDR2 SYDVKM. CDR3 amino acids: CASSLLGSSYGYTF. The CDR3 DNA sequence: TGTGCCAGCAGTTTATTGGGGTCGAGCTATGGCTACACCTTC.

This clonotype was counted ten times or more. This chain joins TRBV20-1 and TRBJ2-7; the match to TRBD1 covers 9 bases. The junction had 9 bases not matched to a gene; V was cut back by 6 bases and J by 0 bases. This CDR3 has 15 amino acids. CDR1 is DFQATT and CDR2 is SNEGSKA in the germline V gene (reference sequence). The CDR3 loop reads CSASTGGPSSYEQYF. Written as DNA, the CDR3 is TGCAGTGCGAGCACAGGGGGCCCGAGCTCCTACGAGCAGTACTTC.

The chain has TRBV10-3 and TRBJ2-7, with TRBD1 identical over 9 bases. The V gene end was trimmed by 0 bases and the J gene end by 6 bases; junction bases not matched to a gene: 6. CDR3 size: 15 residues. Germline CDR1 and CDR2: ENHRY and SYGVKD. In DNA form, the CDR3 reads TGTGCCATCAGTGAGTCCGGGACAGGGCCCCTCGAGCAGTACTTC. Amino acid sequence: CAISESGTGPLEQYF.

This clonotype was counted many times. The rearrangement uses TRBV18 and TRBJ2-7; 7 bases are a match to TRBD1. V gave up 3 bases and J gave up 5 bases; unmatched junction bases: 10. CDR3 size: 15 residues. CDR1 is KGHSH and CDR2 is LQKENI in the germline V gene. Here the CDR3 reads CASSPTESGTDEQYF. The CDR3 DNA follows: TGTGCCAGCTCACCCACGGAATCCGGGACAGACGAGCAGTACTTC. The whole variable domain, filled in from reference TRBV18 and TRBJ2-7, reads NAGVMQNPRHLVRRRGQEARLRCSPMKGHSHVYWYRQLPEEGLKFMVYLQKENIIDESGMPKERFSAEFPKEGPSILRIQQVVRGDSAAYFCASSPTESGTDEQYFGPGTRLTVT.

Many counts were recorded for this clonotype. The CDR3 sequence is CASSPQFSSYNEQFF. CDR3 in DNA: TGTGCCAGCTCACCACAATTCAGCTCCTACAATGAGCAGTTCTTC. The chain combines TRBV18 with TRBJ2-1; D unresolved. The V end was cut by 1 base, the J end by 0 bases, with 7 bases between. Germline values: CDR1 KGHSH, CDR2 LQKENI. The length of the CDR3 is 15 residues.